The T cell receptor (beta chain) described here comes from a study of CD8+ T cells in alopecia areata. General observations from the study: Lesional scalp, especially alopecia totalis/universalis, showed higher clonality than normal scalp.

This CDR3 has 14 residues. Trimming removed 5 bases from V and 6 bases from J; junction bases left unmatched: 8. Germline loops: CDR1 LNHNV, CDR2 YYDKDF (reference sequence). After isolation, RNA underwent reverse transcription to generate cDNA as the sequencing template. The table came from immunoSEQ multiplex PCR; TCRdb's copy has only in-frame clones and leaves some out. This table holds 100,000 to 130,000 clones, 50% to 70% found once. Regarding this clone: The antigen remains unidentified.

The chain recombines TRBV15 with TRBJ2-7, with 9 bases matching TRBD2. Specimen: NKG2D-low CD8+ T cells sorted from blood. The TCR originated in a human donor with alopecia areata. The CDR3 is CATSGGTSISEQYF. The CDR3 nucleotides are TGTGCCACCAGCGGGGGGACTAGCATCTCCGAGCAGTACTTC.